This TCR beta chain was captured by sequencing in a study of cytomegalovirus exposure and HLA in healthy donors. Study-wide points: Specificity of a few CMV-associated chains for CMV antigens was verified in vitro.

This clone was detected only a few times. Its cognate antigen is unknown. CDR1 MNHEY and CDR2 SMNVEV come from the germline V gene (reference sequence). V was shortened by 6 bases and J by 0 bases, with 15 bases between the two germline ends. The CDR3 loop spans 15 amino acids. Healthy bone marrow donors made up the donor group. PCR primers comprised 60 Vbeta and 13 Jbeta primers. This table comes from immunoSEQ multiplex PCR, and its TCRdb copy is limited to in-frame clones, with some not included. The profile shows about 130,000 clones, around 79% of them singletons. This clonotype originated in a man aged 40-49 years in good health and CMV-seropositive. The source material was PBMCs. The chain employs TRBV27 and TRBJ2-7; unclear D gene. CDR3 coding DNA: TGTGCCAGCAGACTCAGGATGGTCAACTCCTACGAGCAGTACTTC. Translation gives CASRLRMVNSYEQYF.